This is a list of T cell receptor beta chains from one sample in a study of Graves' ophthalmopathy and Graves' hyperthyroidism. In TCRdb, the multiplex PCR reads were re-called with MiXCR into one record per CDR3 protein. This table holds some 160,000 distinct CDR3 sequences, around 40% found once. Input material: peripheral blood. The receptors originated from a man aged 25 to 40 with Graves' ophthalmopathy. Each CDR3 is given without its conserved first and last residue. Fields, in order: V gene, clone size, CDR3 protein. Clone size is given for some rows only: seen once, a few or many times, or a class if the clone is expanded.

>TRBV28|-
ASSLWTGGKFKTQY
>TRBV11-2|many
ASSLDRQGAREQY
>TRBV29-1|many
SAVIDRGQSYEQY
>TRBV20-1|-
SQSGRGARDTQY
>TRBV25-1|many
ASSEFWPNTGELF
>TRBV6-1|-
ASSEQKSSTETQY
>TRBV28|many
ASSLRPPAHEQY
>TRBV7-3|-
ASSPTYLSQGPYSNQPQH
>TRBV6-5|few
ASSYDGSYGYT
>TRBV7-2|few
ASSYGTDEQY
>TRBV28|many
ASSPAWSEDSPLH
>TRBV12-3/TRBV12-4|-
ASSQSLAGHEQY
>TRBV13|few
ASSLGTGAANYGYT
>TRBV7-2|many
ASTGLAGQETQY
>TRBV28|many
ASTLGGGWGTEAF
>TRBV28|many
ASSPDVVANQPQH
>TRBV6-2/TRBV6-3|-
ASSRYAQETQY
>TRBV7-9|-
ATEGDQETQY
>TRBV28|few
ASRRVGGTYEQY
>TRBV10-3|many
AIRPSGINTGELF
>TRBV6-5|-
ASSSVTASNQPQH
>TRBV10-3|many
AISAAGGSRTSYEQY
>TRBV20-1|many
SAQGADNQPQH
>TRBV6-1|-
ASLAFMNTEAF